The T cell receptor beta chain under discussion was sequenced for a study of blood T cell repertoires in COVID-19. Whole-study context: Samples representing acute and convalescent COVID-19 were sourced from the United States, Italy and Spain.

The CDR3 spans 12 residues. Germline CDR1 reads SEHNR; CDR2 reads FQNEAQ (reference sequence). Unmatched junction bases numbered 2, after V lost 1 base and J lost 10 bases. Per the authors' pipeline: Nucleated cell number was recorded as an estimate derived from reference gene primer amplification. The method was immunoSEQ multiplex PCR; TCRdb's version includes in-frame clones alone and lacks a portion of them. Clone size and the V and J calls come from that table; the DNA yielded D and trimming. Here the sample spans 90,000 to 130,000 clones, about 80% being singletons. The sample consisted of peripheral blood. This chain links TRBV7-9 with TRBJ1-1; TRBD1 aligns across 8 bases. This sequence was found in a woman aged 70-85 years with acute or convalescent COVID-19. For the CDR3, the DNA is TGTGCCAGCAGCTTAGAGGACAGGGCAGCTTTCTTT. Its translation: CASSLEDRAAFF.